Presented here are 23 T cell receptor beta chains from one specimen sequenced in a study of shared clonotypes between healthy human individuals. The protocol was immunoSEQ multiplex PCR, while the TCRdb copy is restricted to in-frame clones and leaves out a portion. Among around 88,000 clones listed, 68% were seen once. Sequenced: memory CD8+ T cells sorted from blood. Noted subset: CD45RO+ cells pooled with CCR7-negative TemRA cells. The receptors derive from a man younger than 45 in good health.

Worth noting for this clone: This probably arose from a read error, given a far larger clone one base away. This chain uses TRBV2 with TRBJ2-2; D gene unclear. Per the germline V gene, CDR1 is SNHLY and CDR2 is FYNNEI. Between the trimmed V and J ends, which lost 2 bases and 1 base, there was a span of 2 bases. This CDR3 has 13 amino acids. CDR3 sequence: CASSERNTGELFF. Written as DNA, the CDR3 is TGTGCCAGCAGTGAACGGAACACCGGGGAGCTGTTTTTT. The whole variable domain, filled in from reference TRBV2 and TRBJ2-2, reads EPEVTQTPSHQVTQMGQEVILRCVPISNHLYFYWYRQILGQKVEFLVSFYNNEISEKSEIFDDQFSVERPDGSNFTLKIRSTKLEDSAMYFCASSERNTGELFFGEGSRLTVL.

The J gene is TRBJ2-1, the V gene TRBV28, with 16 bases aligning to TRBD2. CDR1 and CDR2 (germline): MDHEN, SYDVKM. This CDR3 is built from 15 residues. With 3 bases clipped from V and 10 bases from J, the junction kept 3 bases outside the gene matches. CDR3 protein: CASSLGLAGGKEQFF. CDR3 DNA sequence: TGTGCCAGCAGTTTGGGACTAGCGGGAGGGAAGGAGCAGTTCTTC.

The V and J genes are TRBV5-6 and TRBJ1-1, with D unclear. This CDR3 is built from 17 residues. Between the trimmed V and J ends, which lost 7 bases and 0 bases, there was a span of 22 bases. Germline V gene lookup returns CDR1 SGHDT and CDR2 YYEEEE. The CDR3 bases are TGTGCCAGCGCTCGCTGGGTAGGAAAGAGAGTGAACACTGAAGCTTTCTTT. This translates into CASARWVGKRVNTEAFF.

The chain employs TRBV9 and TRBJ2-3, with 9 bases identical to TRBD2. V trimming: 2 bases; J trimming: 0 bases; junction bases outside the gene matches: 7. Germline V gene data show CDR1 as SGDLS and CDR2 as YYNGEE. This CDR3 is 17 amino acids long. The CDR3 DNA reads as TGTGCCAGCAGCGTCGGGGCTAGCGGGACCAGCACAGATACGCAGTATTTT. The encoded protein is CASSVGASGTSTDTQYF. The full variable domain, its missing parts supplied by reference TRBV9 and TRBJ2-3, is DSGVTQTPKHLITATGQRVTLRCSPRSGDLSVYWYQQSLDQGLQFLIQYYNGEERAKGNILERFSAQQFPDLHSELNLSSLELGDSALYFCASSVGASGTSTDTQYFGPGTRLTVL.

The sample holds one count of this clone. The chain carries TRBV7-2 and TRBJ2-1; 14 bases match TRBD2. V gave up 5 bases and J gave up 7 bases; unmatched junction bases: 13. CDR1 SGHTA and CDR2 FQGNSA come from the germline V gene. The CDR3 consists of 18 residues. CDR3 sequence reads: CASSRGPGLAGVKNEQFF. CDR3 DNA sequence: TGTGCCAGCAGCCGGGGGCCGGGACTAGCGGGAGTAAAAAATGAGCAGTTCTTC. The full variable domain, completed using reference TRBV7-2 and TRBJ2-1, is GAGVSQSPSNKVTEKGKDVELRCDPISGHTALYWYRQSLGQGLEFLIYFQGNSAPDKSGLPSDRFSAERTGGSVSTLTIQRTQQEDSAVYLCASSRGPGLAGVKNEQFFGPGTRLTVL.

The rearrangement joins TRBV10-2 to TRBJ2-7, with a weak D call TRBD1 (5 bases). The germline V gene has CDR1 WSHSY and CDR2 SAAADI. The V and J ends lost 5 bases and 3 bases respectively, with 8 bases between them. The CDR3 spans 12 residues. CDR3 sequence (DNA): TGCGCCAGCAGTTTGACAGACTACGAGCAGTACTTC. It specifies CASSLTDYEQYF.

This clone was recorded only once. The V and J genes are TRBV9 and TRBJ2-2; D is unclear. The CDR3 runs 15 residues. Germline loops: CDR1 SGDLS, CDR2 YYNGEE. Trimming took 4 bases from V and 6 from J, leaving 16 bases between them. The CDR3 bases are TGTGCCAGCAGCCAAACGACCCATTCGGCCGGGGAGCTGTTTTTT. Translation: CASSQTTHSAGELFF.

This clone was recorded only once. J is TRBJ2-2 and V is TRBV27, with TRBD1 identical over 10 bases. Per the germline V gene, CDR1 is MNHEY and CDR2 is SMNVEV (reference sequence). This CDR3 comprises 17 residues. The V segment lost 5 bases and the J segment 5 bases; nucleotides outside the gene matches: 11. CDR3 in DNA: TGTGCCAGCAGTCTTGGGGTGGGACAGGGGTTGACCGGGGAGCTGTTTTTT. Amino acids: CASSLGVGQGLTGELFF.

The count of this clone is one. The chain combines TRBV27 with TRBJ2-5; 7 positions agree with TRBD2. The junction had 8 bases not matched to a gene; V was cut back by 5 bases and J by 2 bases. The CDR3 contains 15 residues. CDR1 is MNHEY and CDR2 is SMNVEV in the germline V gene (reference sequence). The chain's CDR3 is CASSPRGGWQETQYF. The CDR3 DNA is TGTGCCAGCAGTCCCCGGGGAGGGTGGCAAGAGACCCAGTACTTC.

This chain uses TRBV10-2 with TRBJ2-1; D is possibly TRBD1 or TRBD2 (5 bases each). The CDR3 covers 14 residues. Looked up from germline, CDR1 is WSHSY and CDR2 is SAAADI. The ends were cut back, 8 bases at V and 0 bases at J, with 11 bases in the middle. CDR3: CASFGAPSYNEQFF. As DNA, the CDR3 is TGCGCCAGCTTCGGGGCCCCCTCCTACAATGAGCAGTTCTTC.

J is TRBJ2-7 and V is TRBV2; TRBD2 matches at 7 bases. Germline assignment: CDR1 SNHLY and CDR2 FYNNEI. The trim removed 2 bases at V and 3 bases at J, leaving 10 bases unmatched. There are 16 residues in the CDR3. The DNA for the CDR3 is TGTGCCAGCAGTGAAAGGCCAGGACTAGTATACTACGAGCAGTACTTC. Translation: CASSERPGLVYYEQYF.

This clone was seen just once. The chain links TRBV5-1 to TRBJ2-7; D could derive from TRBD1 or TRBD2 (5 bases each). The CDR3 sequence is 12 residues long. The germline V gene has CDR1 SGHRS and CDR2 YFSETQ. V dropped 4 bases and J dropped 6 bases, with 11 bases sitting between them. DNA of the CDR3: TGCGCCAGCAGCGCCGCGAGGGGCGAGCAGTACTTC. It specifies CASSAARGEQYF. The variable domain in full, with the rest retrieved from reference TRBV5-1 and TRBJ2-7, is KAGVTQTPRYLIKTRGQQVTLSCSPISGHRSVSWYQQTPGQGLQFLFEYFSETQRNKGNFPGRFSGRQFSNSRSEMNVSTLELGDSALYLCASSAARGEQYFGPGTRLTVT.

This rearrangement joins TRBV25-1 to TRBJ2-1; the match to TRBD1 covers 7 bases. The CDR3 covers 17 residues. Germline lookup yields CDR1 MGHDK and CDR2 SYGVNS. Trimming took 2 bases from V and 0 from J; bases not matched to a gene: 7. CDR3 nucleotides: TGTGCCAGCAGTGAACCCGGGCAGGGGGTCTCCTACAATGAGCAGTTCTTC. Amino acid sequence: CASSEPGQGVSYNEQFF.

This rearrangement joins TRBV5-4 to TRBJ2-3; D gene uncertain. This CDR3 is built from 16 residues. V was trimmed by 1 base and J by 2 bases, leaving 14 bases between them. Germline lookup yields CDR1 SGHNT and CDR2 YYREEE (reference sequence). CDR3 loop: CASSLSPSSITDTQYF. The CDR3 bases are TGTGCCAGCAGCTTGAGTCCCAGCTCGATCACAGATACGCAGTATTTT.

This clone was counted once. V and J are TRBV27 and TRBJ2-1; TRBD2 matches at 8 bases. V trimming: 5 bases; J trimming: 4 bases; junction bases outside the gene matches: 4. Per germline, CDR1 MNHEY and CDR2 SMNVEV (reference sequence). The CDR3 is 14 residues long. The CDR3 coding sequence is TGTGCCAGCAGTCAGGGACTAGTATACAATGAGCAGTTCTTC. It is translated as CASSQGLVYNEQFF.

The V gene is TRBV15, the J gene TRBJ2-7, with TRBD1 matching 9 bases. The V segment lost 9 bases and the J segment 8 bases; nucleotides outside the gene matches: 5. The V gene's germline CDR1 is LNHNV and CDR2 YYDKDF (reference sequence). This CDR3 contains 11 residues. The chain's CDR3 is CATGTGSQQYF. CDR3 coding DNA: TGTGCCACGGGGACAGGGTCGCAGCAGTACTTC.

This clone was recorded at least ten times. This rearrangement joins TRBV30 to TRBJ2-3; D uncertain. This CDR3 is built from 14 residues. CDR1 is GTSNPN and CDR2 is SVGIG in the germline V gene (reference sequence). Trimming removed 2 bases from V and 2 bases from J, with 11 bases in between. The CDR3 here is CAWSLKDDTDTQYF. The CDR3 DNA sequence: TGTGCCTGGAGTCTAAAGGACGACACAGATACGCAGTATTTT.

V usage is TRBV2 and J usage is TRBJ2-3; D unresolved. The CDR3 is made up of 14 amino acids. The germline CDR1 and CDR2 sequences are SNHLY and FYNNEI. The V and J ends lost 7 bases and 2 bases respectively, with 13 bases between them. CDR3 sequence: CASKDGFLTDTQYF. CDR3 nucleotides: TGTGCCAGCAAGGACGGGTTCCTCACAGATACGCAGTATTTT.

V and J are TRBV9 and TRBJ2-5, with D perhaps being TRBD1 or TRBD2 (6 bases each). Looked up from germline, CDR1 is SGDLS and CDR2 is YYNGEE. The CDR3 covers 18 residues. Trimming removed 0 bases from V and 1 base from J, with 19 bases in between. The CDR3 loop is CASSVGGGWQGIQETQYF. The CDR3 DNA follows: TGTGCCAGCAGCGTAGGGGGAGGTTGGCAGGGGATCCAAGAGACCCAGTACTTC.

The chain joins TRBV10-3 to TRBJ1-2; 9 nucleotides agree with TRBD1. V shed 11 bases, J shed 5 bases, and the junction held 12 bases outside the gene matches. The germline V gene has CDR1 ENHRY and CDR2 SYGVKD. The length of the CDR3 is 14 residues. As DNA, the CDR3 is TGTGCCGTGCTAAACGGGACAGGGTCTTATGGCTACACCTTC. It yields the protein CAVLNGTGSYGYTF.

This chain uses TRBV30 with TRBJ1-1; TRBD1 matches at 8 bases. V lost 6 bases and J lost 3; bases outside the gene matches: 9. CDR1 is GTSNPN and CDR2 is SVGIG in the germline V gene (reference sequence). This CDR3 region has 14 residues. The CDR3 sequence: CACPPTGVHTEAFF. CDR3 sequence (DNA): TGTGCCTGCCCACCGACAGGGGTCCACACTGAAGCTTTCTTT.

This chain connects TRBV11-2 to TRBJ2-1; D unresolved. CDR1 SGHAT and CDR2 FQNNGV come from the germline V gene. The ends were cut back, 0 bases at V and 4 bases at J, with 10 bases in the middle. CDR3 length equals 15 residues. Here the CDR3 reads CASSLEFRVYNEQFF. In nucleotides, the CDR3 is TGTGCCAGCAGCTTAGAATTTAGAGTTTACAATGAGCAGTTCTTC. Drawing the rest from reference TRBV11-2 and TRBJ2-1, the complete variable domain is EAGVAQSPRYKIIEKRQSVAFWCNPISGHATLYWYQQILGQGPKLLIQFQNNGVVDDSQLPKDRFSAERLKGVDSTLKIQPAKLEDSAVYLCASSLEFRVYNEQFFGPGTRLTVL.

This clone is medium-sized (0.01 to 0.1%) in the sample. This CDR3 is CASSYSTAGGYEQYF. CDR3 sequence (DNA): TGTGCCAGCAGTTACTCGACTGCAGGGGGCTACGAGCAGTACTTC. V and J are TRBV6-5 and TRBJ2-7; 7 positions agree with TRBD1. V lost 0 bases to trimming and J lost 3 bases; unmatched junction nucleotides: 5. In germline, CDR1 is MNHEY, CDR2 SVGAGI. This CDR3 region has 15 residues.